The 29 T cell receptor beta chains below were found in one sample sequenced in a study of shared clonotypes between healthy human individuals. Generated by immunoSEQ multiplex PCR, the TCRdb table keeps only in-frame clones and is missing some. The sample yields around 2.1 million clones, 90% to 97% seen once. The material sequenced was naive CD4+ T cells sorted from blood. Subset denoted: CD45RA+ positively selected. These receptors all stem from a man aged 18 to 29 in good health.

The chain combines TRBV6-5 with TRBJ1-2; 7 nucleotides agree with TRBD1. The CDR3 is 14 amino acids. V lost 0 bases and J lost 5; bases outside the gene matches: 3. The germline gives CDR1 MNHEY, CDR2 SVGAGI. CDR3 in DNA: TGTGCCAGCAGTTACTCCGGGACAGAGTATGGCTACACCTTC. This codes for CASSYSGTEYGYTF.

The V call is TRBV5-1, the J call TRBJ2-1; TRBD1 aligns across 9 bases. CDR1 and CDR2 from the germline V gene are SGHRS and YFSETQ. V gave up 7 bases and J gave up 7 bases; unmatched junction bases: 12. The CDR3 runs 15 residues. The CDR3 DNA follows: TGCGCCAGCGCTAGGGACAGGGTGGAGTTGAATGAGCAGTTCTTC. It is translated as CASARDRVELNEQFF.

The chain couples TRBV7-2 to TRBJ1-2; D not resolved. V lost 5 bases and J 6 bases, leaving 10 bases between the germline ends. The germline V gene encodes CDR1 SGHTA and CDR2 FQGNSA. CDR3 length equals 12 residues. The CDR3 sequence: CASSKSGDGYTF. The CDR3 bases are TGTGCCAGCAGCAAGTCGGGCGATGGCTACACCTTC.

The J gene is TRBJ2-2, the V gene TRBV7-6; TRBD1 agrees at 9 bases. Germline V gives CDR1 SGHVS, CDR2 FNYEAQ. This CDR3 comprises 16 residues. The V gene end was trimmed by 5 bases and the J gene end by 2 bases; junction bases not matched to a gene: 6. In nucleotides, the CDR3 is TGTGCCAGCAGCGTGGGGACAGGGCTTAACACCGGGGAGCTGTTTTTT. Translating gives CASSVGTGLNTGELFF.

V gene TRBV19 combines with J gene TRBJ2-6; 10 positions agree with TRBD1. The ends lost 3 bases at V and 2 bases at J; junction bases unmatched: 7. In germline, CDR1 is LNHDA, CDR2 SQIVND (reference sequence). The CDR3 is 18 residues long. The CDR3 DNA reads as TGTGCCAGTAGTATTGCGGGACAGGGGCTCGCTGGGGCCAACGTCCTGACTTTC. This translates into CASSIAGQGLAGANVLTF.

The chain employs TRBV30 and TRBJ1-1; TRBD1 agrees at 10 bases. The CDR3 spans 15 residues. CDR1 and CDR2 from the germline V gene are GTSNPN and SVGIG (reference sequence). The trim removed 0 bases at V and 7 bases at J, leaving 8 bases unmatched. The CDR3 loop is CAWSVLGTGVDEAFF. CDR3 nucleotides: TGTGCCTGGAGTGTACTAGGGACAGGGGTTGATGAAGCTTTCTTT.

The genes are TRBV6-6 and TRBJ2-2, with TRBD1 as a possible D gene (6 bases). V was clipped by 6 bases and J by 0 bases, with 11 bases between them. The CDR3 has 15 residues. Germline V gives CDR1 MNHNY, CDR2 SVGAGI (reference sequence). CDR3 residues: CASSKTGPNTGELFF. As DNA, the CDR3 is TGTGCCAGCAGCAAGACAGGCCCGAACACCGGGGAGCTGTTTTTT.

The chain recombines TRBV18 with TRBJ2-2, with TRBD2 as a possible D gene (6 bases). The ends were cut back, 6 bases at V and 0 bases at J, with 14 bases in the middle. CDR1 is KGHSH and CDR2 is LQKENI in the germline V gene. This CDR3 has 16 residues. The CDR3, as DNA: TGTGCCAGCTCCCCTACTAGCAGCGCGAACACCGGGGAGCTGTTTTTT. Residues: CASSPTSSANTGELFF.

The table lists this clone with a count of one. The chain carries TRBV19 and TRBJ1-2; D may be TRBD1 (5 bases). Trimming cost V 3 bases and J 0 bases, with 11 bases left between them. Germline loops: CDR1 LNHDA, CDR2 SQIVND (reference sequence). The CDR3 totals 15 residues. CDR3 nucleotides: TGTGCCAGTAGTATCGCCGGGACCGCTAACTATGGCTACACCTTC. It yields the protein CASSIAGTANYGYTF.

The rearrangement uses TRBV7-3 and TRBJ1-1, with 7 bases fitting TRBD1. The V gene's germline CDR1 is SGHTA and CDR2 FQGTGA. V gave up 5 bases and J gave up 0 bases; unmatched junction bases: 6. The CDR3 is 15 amino acids. Written as DNA, the CDR3 is TGTGCCAGCAGCCAGTTGACAGGGCTGAACACTGAAGCTTTCTTT. It translates to CASSQLTGLNTEAFF.

Only one count was recorded for this clone. The J gene is TRBJ2-1, the V gene TRBV6-6; D may be TRBD1 (5 bases). Germline V gives CDR1 MNHNY, CDR2 SVGAGI (reference sequence). The CDR3 is 15 amino acids. V was trimmed by 2 bases and J by 4 bases, leaving 12 bases between them. CDR3 nucleotide sequence: TGTGCCAGCAGTTACGAAGGGGCCTCGTACAATGAGCAGTTCTTC. Translation gives CASSYEGASYNEQFF.

The chain employs TRBV6-5 and TRBJ1-1; possibly TRBD1 for D (5 bases). The V end was cut by 2 bases, the J end by 1 base, with 14 bases between. The CDR3 runs to 16 residues. Germline loops: CDR1 MNHEY, CDR2 SVGAGI. This CDR3 reads CASSYTPLRANTEAFF. The CDR3 DNA is TGTGCCAGCAGTTACACCCCCCTCAGGGCGAACACTGAAGCTTTCTTT.

The chain carries TRBV30 and TRBJ2-7, with 9 positions matching TRBD1. There are 14 residues in the CDR3. CDR1 GTSNPN and CDR2 SVGIG come from the germline V gene (reference sequence). The V gene end was trimmed by 5 bases and the J gene end by 6 bases; junction bases not matched to a gene: 11. CDR3 coding DNA: TGTGCCTGGGGTTTCTACGGGACAGGGCCCGAGCAGTACTTC. Protein product: CAWGFYGTGPEQYF. The full variable domain, in which reference TRBV30 and TRBJ2-7 provide the parts outside the CDR3, is SQTIHQWPATLVQPVGSPLSLECTVEGTSNPNLYWYRQAAGRGLQLLFYSVGIGQISSEVPQNLSASRPQDRQFILSSKKLLLSDSGFYLCAWGFYGTGPEQYFGPGTRLTVT.

In its sample, this clone was seen once. The V and J genes are TRBV10-3 and TRBJ2-7; no firm D call. The ends were cut back, 0 bases at V and 2 bases at J, with 14 bases in the middle. The CDR3 sequence is 16 residues long. Germline CDR1 and CDR2: ENHRY and SYGVKD. CDR3 sequence (DNA): TGTGCCATCAGTGAGTCTTCGCAGGCTTCACCCTACGAGCAGTACTTC. Its translation: CAISESSQASPYEQYF.

V and J are TRBV15 and TRBJ2-1; 9 nucleotides line up with TRBD2. Germline lookup yields CDR1 LNHNV and CDR2 YYDKDF (reference sequence). V trimming: 0 bases; J trimming: 4 bases; junction bases outside the gene matches: 4. This CDR3 is built from 16 residues. CDR3 sequence reads: CATSRDLAGRYNEQFF. The DNA of the CDR3 is TGTGCCACCAGCAGAGATCTAGCGGGGAGATACAATGAGCAGTTCTTC.

The gene calls are TRBV10-2 and TRBJ2-3; 8 bases match TRBD2. The V and J ends lost 7 bases and 0 bases, in that order; junction bases with no gene match: 12. Per the germline V gene, CDR1 is WSHSY and CDR2 is SAAADI. The CDR3 spans 17 residues. CDR3 region: CASTRADLAGSTDTQYF. The CDR3 region has the DNA TGCGCCAGCACCAGAGCGGACCTAGCGGGTAGCACAGATACGCAGTATTTT.

The chain couples TRBV7-2 to TRBJ2-7, with 8 bases matching TRBD1. Germline V CDR1 and CDR2: SGHTA, FQGNSA. The ends lost 4 bases at V and 0 bases at J; junction bases unmatched: 5. The CDR3 length is 15 residues. CDR3 bases: TGTGCCAGCAGCTCGGGGACAGGATTCTCCTACGAGCAGTACTTC. It codes for CASSSGTGFSYEQYF.

As for this clone: Within the sample, other DNA sequences also encode this same CDR3. This chain uses TRBV6-1 with TRBJ1-6, with D uncertain. Trimming removed 2 bases from V and 8 bases from J, with 7 bases in between. The CDR3 runs to 13 residues. In germline, CDR1 is MNHNS, CDR2 SASEGT. In DNA, the CDR3 is TGTGCCAGCAGTGAAAGTGGGGATTCACCCCTCCACTTT. This sequence encodes CASSESGDSPLHF.

V usage is TRBV7-9 and J usage is TRBJ2-1, with 7 bases aligning to TRBD2. V lost 2 bases, J lost 1 base, and 5 bases stayed unmatched. CDR3 size: 16 residues. Germline V gene lookup returns CDR1 SEHNR and CDR2 FQNEAQ (reference sequence). The CDR3: CASSLSDSGSYNEQFF. In DNA, the CDR3 is TGTGCCAGCAGCTTAAGCGATAGCGGGTCCTACAATGAGCAGTTCTTC.

This chain uses TRBV2 with TRBJ1-6; no clear D. Germline-derived CDR1 and CDR2 are SNHLY and FYNNEI. The CDR3 has 13 amino acids. V gave up 10 bases and J gave up 0 bases, with 7 bases separating them. The CDR3 region is CATLYSYNSPLHF. Here the CDR3 DNA reads TGTGCCACCTTATACTCCTATAATTCACCCCTCCACTTT.

J is TRBJ2-7 and V is TRBV12-5, with a weak D call TRBD2 (6 bases). Germline V gene data show CDR1 as LGHNT and CDR2 as FRNRAP. V lost 4 bases to trimming and J lost 7 bases, with 14 bases between them. This CDR3 is 13 amino acids long. CDR3 in amino acids: CASGWGERWEQYF. For the CDR3, the DNA is TGTGCTAGTGGTTGGGGGGAGCGATGGGAGCAGTACTTC.

The V and J genes are TRBV7-9 and TRBJ1-2; D is ambiguous. Germline assignment: CDR1 SEHNR and CDR2 FQNEAQ (reference sequence). The CDR3 covers 15 residues. Trimming stripped 1 base from V and 3 bases from J, with 12 bases between. The CDR3 sequence: CASSLGGENYYGYTF. CDR3 in DNA: TGTGCCAGCAGCTTAGGTGGAGAGAACTACTATGGCTACACCTTC.

The chain joins TRBV5-1 to TRBJ2-5, with D possibly TRBD1 on 5 matching bases. The germline V gene encodes CDR1 SGHRS and CDR2 YFSETQ. V dropped 5 bases and J dropped 5 bases, with 13 bases sitting between them. CDR3 length: 13 residues. CDR3 in amino acids: CASSFSGAETQYF. CDR3 sequence (DNA): TGCGCCAGCAGTTTCAGTGGGGCGGAGACCCAGTACTTC.

CDR3 loop: CASSLVPSSYNSPLHF. The CDR3, as DNA: TGTGCCAGCAGCTTGGTTCCCAGCTCCTATAATTCACCCCTCCACTTT. V and J are TRBV5-5 and TRBJ1-6, with D unclear. This CDR3 contains 16 residues. V lost 0 bases and J 0 bases, leaving 7 bases between the germline ends. Germline-derived CDR1 and CDR2 are SGHKS and YYEKEE (reference sequence).

The chain couples TRBV5-1 to TRBJ1-2; 8 nucleotides line up with TRBD1. J lost 4 bases, V lost 0 bases, and 5 bases had no gene match. CDR3 length: 15 residues. The germline V gene has CDR1 SGHRS and CDR2 YFSETQ. The DNA for the CDR3 is TGCGCCAGCAGCTTGGGGCCGGGACAGGCCTATGGCTACACCTTC. It is translated as CASSLGPGQAYGYTF.

This chain joins TRBV6-6 and TRBJ1-3, with D tentatively TRBD1 (6 bases). Germline loops: CDR1 MNHNY, CDR2 SVGAGI (reference sequence). V was shortened by 4 bases and J by 0 bases, with 7 bases between the two germline ends. The CDR3 consists of 14 residues. For the CDR3, the DNA is TGTGCCAGCAGTTCAGGGGCCTCTGGAAACACCATATATTTT. Its translation is CASSSGASGNTIYF.

The chain has TRBV5-1 and TRBJ1-1, with unresolved D. Germline V gene lookup returns CDR1 SGHRS and CDR2 YFSETQ. The CDR3 is made up of 15 amino acids. Trimming took off 0 bases at V and 4 bases at J, with 13 bases between the two ends. In DNA form, the CDR3 reads TGCGCCAGCAGCTTGGCCTTCCGTGGGGTCACTGAAGCTTTCTTT. Amino acids: CASSLAFRGVTEAFF.

V gene TRBV30 combines with J gene TRBJ2-5, with a tentative D call TRBD1 (5 bases). CDR3 length equals 15 residues. Germline CDR1 GTSNPN, CDR2 SVGIG (reference sequence). Trimming shortened V by 0 bases and J by 5 bases, and 16 bases separated the two germline ends. The CDR3: CAWSVIYSGAETQYF. The CDR3 nucleotides are TGTGCCTGGAGTGTTATTTACAGTGGGGCGGAGACCCAGTACTTC. The full variable domain, completed using reference TRBV30 and TRBJ2-5, is SQTIHQWPATLVQPVGSPLSLECTVEGTSNPNLYWYRQAAGRGLQLLFYSVGIGQISSEVPQNLSASRPQDRQFILSSKKLLLSDSGFYLCAWSVIYSGAETQYFGPGTRLLVL.

As to this clone: This specimen includes other DNA sequences encoding the same CDR3. Here the CDR3 reads CASSRDSYEQYF. The DNA of the CDR3 is TGTGCCAGCAGCCGGGACAGCTACGAGCAGTACTTC. This chain connects TRBV2 to TRBJ2-7; 7 bases match TRBD1. The CDR3 length is 12 residues. The V gene's germline CDR1 is SNHLY and CDR2 FYNNEI. J gave up 3 bases and V 6 bases, and 2 bases lay outside the gene matches. Supplemented by reference TRBV2 and TRBJ2-7, the full variable domain reads EPEVTQTPSHQVTQMGQEVILRCVPISNHLYFYWYRQILGQKVEFLVSFYNNEISEKSEIFDDQFSVERPDGSNFTLKIRSTKLEDSAMYFCASSRDSYEQYFGPGTRLTVT.